A single sample gave rise to the 14 T cell receptor beta chains below, sequenced in a study of tumor-infiltrating lymphocytes in primary liver carcinoma. Blood RNA was derived from unsorted whole blood, and germline DNA was extracted too. The authors made TCR beta cDNA from 450 to 600 ng total RNA with a constant-region primer. The TCR beta library was amplified through three nested multiplex PCR rounds in a modified ARM-PCR procedure. For about 11 cycles apiece, the opening two PCR rounds ran with TRBV1-TRBV30 forward primers and a C-beta reverse primer. TCRdb re-derived calls from the multiplex PCR reads in MiXCR, one entry per CDR3 protein. This table has about 350,000 distinct CDR3 sequences, around 60% appearing once. Sequenced: peripheral blood. These TCRs come from a man aged 40-55 years with primary liver carcinoma and hepatitis B virus infection.

To note about this clonotype: A much larger clone sits a single nucleotide away, making a read error possible. The chain combines TRBV6-2 or TRBV6-3 with TRBJ2-1; D is uncertain. The CDR3 covers 15 residues. Germline V CDR1 and CDR2: MNHEY, SVGEGT. V was pared by 3 bases and J by 4 bases, with 13 bases between. CDR3 in DNA: TGTGCCAGCAGTTATGTGTCTAGAGGTTACAATGAGCAGTTCTTC. It codes for CASSYVSRGYNEQFF.

This clonotype came up many times. V and J are TRBV4-1 and TRBJ2-5; 9 bases align to TRBD2. This CDR3 spans 16 amino acids. Per the germline V gene, CDR1 is MGHRA and CDR2 is YSYEKL. With V trimmed by 1 base and J by 0 bases, 3 bases remained unmatched. In DNA, the CDR3 is TGCGCCAGCAGCCAAGGAAGCGGGAGGTACCAAGAGACCCAGTACTTC. Translating gives CASSQGSGRYQETQYF.

Comment on this clonotype: At one of its ends the junction is not consistent with the germline gene, which may arise from a read error. The chain has TRBV14 and TRBJ2-3; 8 nucleotides align to TRBD2. This CDR3 has 18 amino acids. Germline CDR1 and CDR2: SGHDN and FVKESK. The CDR3 DNA follows: TGTGCCAGCAACCAAGGGTTCGGGTCTAGCGGGAGCACAGATACGCAGTATTTT. Translation gives CASNQGFGSSGSTDTQYF. Full variable domain (missing parts from reference TRBV14 and TRBJ2-3): EAGVTQFPSHSVIEKGQTVTLRCDPISGHDNLYWYRRVMGKEIKFLLHFVKESKQDESGMPNNRFLAERTGGTYSTLKVQPAELEDSGVYFCASNQGFGSSGSTDTQYFGPGTRLTVL.

Details on this clonotype: Mismatch with germline at one junction end may stem from a read error. The chain employs TRBV4-1 and TRBJ1-1; D uncertain. The germline V gene encodes CDR1 MGHRA and CDR2 YSYEKL. This CDR3 spans 12 amino acids. Here the CDR3 reads CASSQGNSEAFF. CDR3 nucleotides: TGCGCCAGCAGCCAGGGGAACAGTGAAGCTTTCTTT.

As to this clonotype: The junction and the germline gene differ at one end; a read error may be behind it. The rearrangement links TRBV4-3 to TRBJ2-2; weak D call: TRBD1 (5 bases). The CDR3 consists of 18 residues. Germline CDR1 and CDR2: LGHNA and YSLEER. The DNA for the CDR3 is TGCGCCAGCAGCCAACCATCGACAGAGTTGGGCGACACCCGGGAGCTGTTTTTT. Encoded protein: CASSQPSTELGDTRELFF.

As concerns this clonotype: Being one base from a much bigger clone, this may be a read error. V and J are TRBV5-5 and TRBJ2-7; D tentatively reads TRBD1 or TRBD2 (5 bases each). Germline V CDR1 and CDR2: SGHKS, YYEKEE (reference sequence). V lost 0 bases and J 9 bases, leaving 16 bases between the germline ends. CDR3 length: 14 amino acids. CDR3 residues: CASSLGGPWDVQYF. The CDR3 DNA reads TGTGCCAGCAGCTTGGGAGGGCCTTGGGACGTGCAGTACTTC.

This clonotype was seen ten or more times. DNA for the CDR3: TGTGCCAGCAGTTTATTGGGGACTAGTCATTACAATGAGCAGTTCTTC. Translated, it gives CASSLLGTSHYNEQFF. The chain employs TRBV12-3 or TRBV12-4 and TRBJ2-1, with TRBD2 matching over 8 bases. This CDR3 region has 16 residues. Trimming removed 2 bases from V and 4 bases from J; junction bases left unmatched: 7.

With regard to this clonotype: A much larger clone is a single base away; this may be a read error. J is TRBJ1-1 and V is TRBV4-2; D might be TRBD1 (6 bases). The length of the CDR3 is 15 residues. CDR1 is LGHNA and CDR2 is YNFKEQ in the germline V gene. Here the CDR3 reads CANSQAGAMNTEAFF. As DNA, the CDR3 is TGTGCCAACAGCCAAGCGGGGGCCATGAACACTGAAGCTTTCTTT.

This clonotype was counted between two and nine times. This chain uses TRBV5-6 with TRBJ1-2; 8 positions match TRBD1. CDR3 size: 17 residues. CDR1 SGHDT and CDR2 YYEEEE come from the germline V gene. Losses at the gene ends were 7 bases for V and 5 bases for J; bases not matched to a gene: 19. CDR3 region: CASHPRTGKRVGYGYTF. Written as DNA, the CDR3 is TGTGCCAGCCATCCGAGGACAGGGAAGAGGGTCGGTTATGGCTACACCTTC.

This clonotype was observed at least ten times. The chain recombines TRBV28 with TRBJ1-5, with D uncertain. V lost 7 bases and J lost 3, with 13 bases in between. The CDR3 consists of 14 residues. CDR1 and CDR2 (germline): MDHEN, SYDVKM. The CDR3 DNA follows: TGTGCCAGCAATGGAGGGTGGGTCAATCAGCCCCAGCATTTT. Its translation: CASNGGWVNQPQHF.

A note on this clonotype: The junction and the germline gene differ at one end; a read error may be behind it. This chain connects TRBV13 to TRBJ2-2; D gene unclear. The CDR3 has 13 amino acids. Germline V gives CDR1 PRHDT, CDR2 FYEKMQ (reference sequence). CDR3 sequence: CASSLENTGELFF. The CDR3 DNA reads TGCGCCAGCAGCTTGGAGAACACCGGGGAGCTGTTTTTT.

This clonotype was picked up a small number of times. The chain has TRBV7-9 and TRBJ1-2, with D possibly matching TRBD1 (6 bases). Germline V CDR1 and CDR2: SEHNR, FQNEAQ (reference sequence). V was cut by 5 bases and J by 0 bases, with 13 bases left in between. This CDR3 contains 15 residues. The CDR3 spells CASSKQGYANYGYTF. The CDR3 bases are TGTGCCAGCAGCAAACAGGGTTATGCTAACTATGGCTACACCTTC.

Of note for this clonotype: As the CDR3 is not closed by the conserved phenylalanine or tryptophan, this likely results from a read error. No DNA is shown, since the ends of the CDR3 on it are uncertain; the CDR3 is the one TCRdb lists. The rearrangement joins TRBV11-1 to TRBJ2-1. Germline V lookup: CDR1 SGHAT, CDR2 FQDESV (reference sequence). The CDR3 totals 10 residues, both ends included. The CDR3 protein is CASRLVDSCC.

This chain uses TRBV7-2 with TRBJ2-1; D is possibly TRBD1 (6 bases). This CDR3 is 16 amino acids long. Germline V lookup: CDR1 SGHTA, CDR2 FQGNSA. V was clipped by 4 bases and J by 1 base, with 14 bases between them. The CDR3 sequence is CASSSGQGWSYNEQFF. For the CDR3, the DNA is TGTGCCAGCAGCTCTGGGCAGGGGTGGTCCTACAATGAGCAGTTCTTC.